This TCR beta chain was captured in a study of T-cell reconstitution after alpha-beta-depleted transplantation in children. The sample holds a few counts of this clonotype. Preparation of the TCRbeta library used unique molecular identifiers. TCRdb re-derived calls from the PCR reads in MiXCR, one entry per CDR3 protein. The sample comprises approximately 420,000 distinct CDR3 sequences, roughly a tenth of which are singletons, and about 5% rests with the top ten. V was pared by 8 bases and J by 2 bases, with 21 bases between. Germline CDR1 is KGHDR and CDR2 is SFDVKD. The CDR3 spans 16 residues. The TCR comes from a human donor who donated a stem cell graft to a child with acute myeloid leukemia. The genes are TRBV24-1 and TRBJ2-7; D ambiguous. Source: PBMCs from the stem cell graft donor, taken from the stem cell graft. This CDR3 is CATIPEGPFPTYEQYV. CDR3 DNA: TGTGCCACCATCCCGGAAGGGCCCTTTCCCACCTACGAGCAGTACGTC.